This paragraph reports one TCR beta chain. Recruits, aged roughly 18 to 100 years, lived in 20 to 30 US areas. Cohort 3 recovered donors had two negative PCRs, clearance, or symptom resolution. CDR1 and CDR2 (germline): LNHDA, SQIVND (reference sequence). V was trimmed by 4 bases and J by 2 bases, leaving 11 bases between them. This CDR3 has 14 amino acids. TCRdb keeps only in-frame clones here, not all; method: immunoSEQ multiplex PCR. The data contain just over 300,000 clones, around 85% of them singletons. The record originates from a study of blood T cell repertoires in COVID-19. Study-level background: Sources were T cells, B-cell-depleted T cells, or PBMCs; the material itself was cDNA or gDNA.

The sequencing input was PBMCs or T cells enriched from blood (not recorded which). This receptor was identified in a man younger than 40 who had recovered from COVID-19. The chain recombines TRBV19 with TRBJ1-1; possible D gene TRBD1, 5 bases. The CDR3 sequence: CASSSLQGNTEAFF. CDR3 nucleotides: TGTGCCAGTAGTAGCCTTCAGGGAAACACTGAAGCTTTCTTT.